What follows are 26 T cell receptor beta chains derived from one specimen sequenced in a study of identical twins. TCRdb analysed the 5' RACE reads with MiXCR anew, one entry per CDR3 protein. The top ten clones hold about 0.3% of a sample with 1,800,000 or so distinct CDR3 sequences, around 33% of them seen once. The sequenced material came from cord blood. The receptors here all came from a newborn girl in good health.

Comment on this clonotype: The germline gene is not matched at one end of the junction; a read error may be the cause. The CDR3 loop is CASSSLDRGWYQPQPF. CDR3 DNA sequence: TGTGCCAGCAGTTCCCTCGACAGGGGTTGGTATCAGCCCCAGCCTTTT. The chain has TRBV27 and TRBJ1-5; 8 nucleotides match TRBD1. The germline CDR1 and CDR2 sequences are MNHEY and SMNVEV (reference sequence). The CDR3 totals 16 residues.

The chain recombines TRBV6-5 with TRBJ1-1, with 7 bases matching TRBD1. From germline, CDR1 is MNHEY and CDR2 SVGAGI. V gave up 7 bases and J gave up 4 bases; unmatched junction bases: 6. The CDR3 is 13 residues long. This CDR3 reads CASNGGQLTEAFF. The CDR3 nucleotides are TGTGCCAGCAACGGGGGACAGCTCACTGAAGCTTTCTTT.

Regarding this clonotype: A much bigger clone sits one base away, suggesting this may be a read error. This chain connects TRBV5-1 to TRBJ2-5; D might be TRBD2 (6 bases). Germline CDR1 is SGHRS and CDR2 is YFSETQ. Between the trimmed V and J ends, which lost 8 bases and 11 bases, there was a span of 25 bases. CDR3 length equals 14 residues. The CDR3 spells CASTASAAYNEQYF. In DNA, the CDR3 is TGCGCCAGTACAGCTAGCGCAGCCTACAATGAGCAGTACTTC.

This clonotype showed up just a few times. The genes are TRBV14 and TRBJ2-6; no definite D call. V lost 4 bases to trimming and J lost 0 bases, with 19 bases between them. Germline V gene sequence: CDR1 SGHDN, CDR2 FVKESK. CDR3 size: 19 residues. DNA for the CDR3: TGTGCCAGCAGCCTGTTTCCGGTAAGGACGTTCTCTGGGGCCAACGTCCTGACTTTC. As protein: CASSLFPVRTFSGANVLTF. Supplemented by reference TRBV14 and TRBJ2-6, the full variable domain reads EAGVTQFPSHSVIEKGQTVTLRCDPISGHDNLYWYRRVMGKEIKFLLHFVKESKQDESGMPNNRFLAERTGGTYSTLKVQPAELEDSGVYFCASSLFPVRTFSGANVLTFGAGSRLTVL.

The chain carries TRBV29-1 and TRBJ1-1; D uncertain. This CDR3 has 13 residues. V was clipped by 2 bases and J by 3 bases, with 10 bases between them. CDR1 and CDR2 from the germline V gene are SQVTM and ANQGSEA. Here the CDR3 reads CSVEKDLDTEAFF. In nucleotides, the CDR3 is TGCAGCGTTGAAAAGGATTTGGACACTGAAGCTTTCTTT.

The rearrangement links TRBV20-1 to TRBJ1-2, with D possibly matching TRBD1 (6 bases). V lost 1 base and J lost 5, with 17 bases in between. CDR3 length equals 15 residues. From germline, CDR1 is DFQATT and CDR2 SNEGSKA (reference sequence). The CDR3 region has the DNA TGCAGTGCTAGAGGGGGGCTAAAAGGAGGGTATGGCTACACCTTC. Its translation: CSARGGLKGGYGYTF.

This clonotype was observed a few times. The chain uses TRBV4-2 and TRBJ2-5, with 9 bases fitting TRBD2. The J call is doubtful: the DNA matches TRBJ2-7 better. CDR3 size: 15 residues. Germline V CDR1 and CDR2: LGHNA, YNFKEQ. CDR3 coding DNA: TGTGCCAGCAGCCCTGGTGGGACTAGCAACTACGAGCAGTACTTC. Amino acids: CASSPGGTSNYEQYF.

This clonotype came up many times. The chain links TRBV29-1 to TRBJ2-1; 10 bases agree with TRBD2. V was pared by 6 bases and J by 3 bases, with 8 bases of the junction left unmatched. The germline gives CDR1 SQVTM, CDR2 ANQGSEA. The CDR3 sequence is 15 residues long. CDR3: CSVGLAVLFYNEQFF. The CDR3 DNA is TGCAGCGTCGGACTAGCGGTCCTTTTCTACAATGAGCAGTTCTTC.

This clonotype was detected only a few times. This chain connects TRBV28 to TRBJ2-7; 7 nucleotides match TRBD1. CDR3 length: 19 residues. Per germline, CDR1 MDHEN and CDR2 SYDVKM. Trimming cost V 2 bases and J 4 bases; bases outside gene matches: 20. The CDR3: CASSLRMMRWRGTDYEQYF. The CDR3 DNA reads TGTGCCAGCAGTTTACGTATGATGCGTTGGAGAGGGACAGATTACGAGCAGTACTTC.

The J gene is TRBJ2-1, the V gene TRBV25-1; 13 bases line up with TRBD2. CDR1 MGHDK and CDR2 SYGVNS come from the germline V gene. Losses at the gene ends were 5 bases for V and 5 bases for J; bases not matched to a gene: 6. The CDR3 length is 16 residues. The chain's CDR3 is CASSKGTSGVDNEQFF. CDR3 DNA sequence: TGTGCCAGCAGTAAAGGGACTAGCGGGGTCGACAATGAGCAGTTCTTC.

The CDR3 here is CASGPWGQGETQYF. In DNA, the CDR3 is TGTGCCAGCGGTCCCTGGGGACAGGGAGAGACCCAGTACTTC. This chain links TRBV25-1 with TRBJ2-5; 9 bases fit TRBD1. The CDR3 sequence is 14 residues long. J was trimmed by 4 bases and V by 8 bases; bases with no gene match: 8. CDR1 is MGHDK, CDR2 SYGVNS, per germline.

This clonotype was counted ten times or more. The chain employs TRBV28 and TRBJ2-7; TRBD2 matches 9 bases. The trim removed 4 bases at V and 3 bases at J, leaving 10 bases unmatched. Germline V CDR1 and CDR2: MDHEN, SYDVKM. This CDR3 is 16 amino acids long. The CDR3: CASSSRLAERYYEQYF. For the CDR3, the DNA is TGTGCCAGCAGTTCTCGACTAGCGGAGAGGTACTACGAGCAGTACTTC.

The CDR3 reads CASSVDEGAYNEQFF. The DNA for the CDR3 is TGTGCCAGCAGCGTAGATGAGGGGGCCTACAATGAGCAGTTCTTC. This chain joins TRBV9 and TRBJ2-1; perhaps TRBD1 as D (6 bases). CDR3 size: 15 residues. V was trimmed by 0 bases and J by 2 bases, leaving 9 bases between them. Germline values: CDR1 SGDLS, CDR2 YYNGEE. The whole variable domain, filled in from reference TRBV9 and TRBJ2-1, reads DSGVTQTPKHLITATGQRVTLRCSPRSGDLSVYWYQQSLDQGLQFLIQYYNGEERAKGNILERFSAQQFPDLHSELNLSSLELGDSALYFCASSVDEGAYNEQFFGPGTRLTVL.

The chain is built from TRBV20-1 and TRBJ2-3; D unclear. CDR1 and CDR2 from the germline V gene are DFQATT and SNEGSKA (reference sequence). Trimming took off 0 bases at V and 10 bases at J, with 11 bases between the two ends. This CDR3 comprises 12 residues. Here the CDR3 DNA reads TGCAGTGCTAGAGAGGATGGCAAAGCGCAGTATTTT. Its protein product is CSAREDGKAQYF.

This CDR3 is CASSSTGRADTQYF. Written as DNA, the CDR3 is TGCGCCAGCAGCTCCACAGGGAGGGCAGATACGCAGTATTTT. V and J are TRBV5-1 and TRBJ2-3; a possible D gene is TRBD2 (7 bases). The germline CDR1 and CDR2 sequences are SGHRS and YFSETQ. V dropped 3 bases and J dropped 4 bases, with 12 bases sitting between them. CDR3 size: 14 residues. The full variable domain, its missing parts supplied by reference TRBV5-1 and TRBJ2-3, is KAGVTQTPRYLIKTRGQQVTLSCSPISGHRSVSWYQQTPGQGLQFLFEYFSETQRNKGNFPGRFSGRQFSNSRSEMNVSTLELGDSALYLCASSSTGRADTQYFGPGTRLTVL.

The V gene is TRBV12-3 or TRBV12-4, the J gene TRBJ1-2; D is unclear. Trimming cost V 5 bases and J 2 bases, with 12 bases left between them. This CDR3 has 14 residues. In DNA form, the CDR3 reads TGTGCCAGCAGTCCGGGTTGGGCCAACTATGGCTACACCTTC. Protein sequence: CASSPGWANYGYTF.

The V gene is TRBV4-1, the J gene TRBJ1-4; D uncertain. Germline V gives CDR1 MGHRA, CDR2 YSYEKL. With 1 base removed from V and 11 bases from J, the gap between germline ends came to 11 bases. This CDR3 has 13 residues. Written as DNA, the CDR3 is TGCGCCAGCAGCCAAGTTTTTCTCGATAAACTGTTTTTT. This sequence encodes CASSQVFLDKLFF.

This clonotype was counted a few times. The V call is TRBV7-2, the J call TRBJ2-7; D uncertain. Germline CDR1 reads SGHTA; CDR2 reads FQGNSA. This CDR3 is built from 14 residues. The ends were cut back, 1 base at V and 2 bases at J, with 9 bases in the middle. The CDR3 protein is CASSLGAPAYEQYF. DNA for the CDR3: TGTGCCAGCAGCTTAGGGGCGCCCGCCTACGAGCAGTACTTC.

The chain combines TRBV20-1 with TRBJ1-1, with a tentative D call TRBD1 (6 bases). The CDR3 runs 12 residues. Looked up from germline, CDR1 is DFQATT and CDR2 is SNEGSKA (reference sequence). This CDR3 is CSPRGAGTEAFF. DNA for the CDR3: TGCAGCCCTAGGGGGGCTGGGACTGAAGCTTTCTTT.

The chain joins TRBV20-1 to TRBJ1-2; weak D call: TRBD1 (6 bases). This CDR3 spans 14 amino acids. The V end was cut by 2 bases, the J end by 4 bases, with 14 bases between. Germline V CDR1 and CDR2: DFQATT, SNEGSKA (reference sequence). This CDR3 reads CSARLTGVPYGYTF. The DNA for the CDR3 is TGCAGTGCTAGACTGACAGGAGTTCCCTATGGCTACACCTTC.

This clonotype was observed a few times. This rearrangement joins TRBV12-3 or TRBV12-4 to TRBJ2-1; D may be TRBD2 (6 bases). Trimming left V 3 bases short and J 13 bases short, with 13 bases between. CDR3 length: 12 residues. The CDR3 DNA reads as TGTGCCAGCAGTTTGGGCGGGGAGACCCAGTTCTTC. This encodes CASSLGGETQFF.

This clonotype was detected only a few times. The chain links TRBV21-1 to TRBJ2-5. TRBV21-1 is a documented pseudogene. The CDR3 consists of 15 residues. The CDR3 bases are TGTGCCAGCAGCAAAGCATGGGGTAGCCAAGAGACCCAGTACTTC. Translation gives CASSKAWGSQETQYF.

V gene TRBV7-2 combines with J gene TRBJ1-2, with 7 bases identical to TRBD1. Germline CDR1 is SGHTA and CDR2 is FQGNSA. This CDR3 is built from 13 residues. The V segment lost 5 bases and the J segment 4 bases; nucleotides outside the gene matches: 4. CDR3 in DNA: TGTGCCAGCAGCACGGGACAGCCCTATGGCTACACCTTC. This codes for CASSTGQPYGYTF.

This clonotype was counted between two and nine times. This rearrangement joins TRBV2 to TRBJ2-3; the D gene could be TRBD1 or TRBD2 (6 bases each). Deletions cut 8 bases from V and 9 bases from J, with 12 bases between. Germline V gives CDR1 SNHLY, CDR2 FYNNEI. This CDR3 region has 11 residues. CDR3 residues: CASGGGTTQYF. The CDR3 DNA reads TGTGCCAGCGGAGGCGGGACAACGCAGTATTTT.

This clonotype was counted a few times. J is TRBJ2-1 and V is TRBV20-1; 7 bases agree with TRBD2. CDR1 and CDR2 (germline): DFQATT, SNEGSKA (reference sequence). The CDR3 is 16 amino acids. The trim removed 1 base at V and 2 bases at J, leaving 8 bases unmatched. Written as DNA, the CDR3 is TGCAGTGCTAGAGCCGCTGAACTAGCGACCTACAATGAGCAGTTCTTC. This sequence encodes CSARAAELATYNEQFF.

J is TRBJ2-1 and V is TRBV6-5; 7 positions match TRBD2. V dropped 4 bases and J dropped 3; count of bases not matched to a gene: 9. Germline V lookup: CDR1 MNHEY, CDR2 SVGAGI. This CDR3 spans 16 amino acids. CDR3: CASSFRFREVYNEQFF. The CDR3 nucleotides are TGTGCCAGCAGTTTTCGATTCCGGGAGGTCTACAATGAGCAGTTCTTC.